This T cell receptor (beta chain) was captured by sequencing in a study of blood T cell repertoires in COVID-19. Sequenced by immunoSEQ multiplex PCR; TCRdb stores in-frame clones only, minus some. The sample yields some 160,000 clones, around 90% seen once. The CDR3 spans 15 residues. The germline CDR1 and CDR2 sequences are SEHNR and FQNEAQ (reference sequence). The V gene end was trimmed by 4 bases and the J gene end by 0 bases; junction bases not matched to a gene: 1. This receptor was obtained from a woman of 80 years or more with COVID-19, enrolled during active disease. The rearrangement joins TRBV7-9 to TRBJ2-2; 8 positions agree with TRBD1. Sequences were obtained from peripheral blood. The CDR3 bases are TGTGCCAGCAGCTCGACAGGGGCGAACACCGGGGAGCTGTTTTTT. Translating gives CASSSTGANTGELFF.